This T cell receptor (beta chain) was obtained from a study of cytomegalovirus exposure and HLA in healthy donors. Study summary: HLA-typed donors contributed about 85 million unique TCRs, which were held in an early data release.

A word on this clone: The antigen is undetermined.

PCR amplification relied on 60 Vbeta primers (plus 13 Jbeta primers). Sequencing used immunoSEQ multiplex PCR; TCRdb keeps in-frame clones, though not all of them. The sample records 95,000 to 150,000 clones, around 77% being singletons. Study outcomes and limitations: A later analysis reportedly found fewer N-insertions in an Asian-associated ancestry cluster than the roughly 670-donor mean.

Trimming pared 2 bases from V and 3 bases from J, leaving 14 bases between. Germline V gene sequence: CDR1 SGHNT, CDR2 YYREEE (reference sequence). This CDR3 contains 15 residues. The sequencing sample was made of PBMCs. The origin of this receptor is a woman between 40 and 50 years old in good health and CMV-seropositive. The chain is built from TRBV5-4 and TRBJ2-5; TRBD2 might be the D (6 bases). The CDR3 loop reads CASSFYLTGEETQYF. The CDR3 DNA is TGTGCCAGCAGCTTCTATCTGACGGGGGAAGAGACCCAGTACTTC.